The 14 T cell receptor beta chains in this list originate from one sample, sequenced in a study of T cells in Graves' hyperthyroidism and ophthalmopathy (dated by TCRdb to the late 2010s). Library construction relied on multiplex PCR. The listed sequencing device is Illumina HiSeq 2000. TCR beta CDR3 regions were amplified from RNA transcripts. The TCR CDR3 was subjected to a first round of RT-PCR using the HTBI primer set and the Qiagen OneStep RT-PCR kit. The public reads were reanalyzed by TCRdb: fastp trimming at Q25, MiXCR alignment, in-frame beta chains only. A single entry per CDR3 protein holds the most common genes and DNA from its merged rows. The sample records about 560,000 distinct CDR3 sequences, around 17% of which are singletons. In total, the top ten clones hold about 17% of the sample. Material for sequencing was blood. These receptors all come from a woman aged 18-29 years with Graves' hyperthyroidism.

This clonotype showed up just once. This may arise from a read error, as a much more abundant clone is one base away. This chain joins TRBV7-2 and TRBJ1-1; TRBD1 matches 8 bases. Germline V gives CDR1 SGHTA, CDR2 FQGNSA. The CDR3 is 14 amino acids. J was trimmed by 3 bases and V by 3 bases; bases with no gene match: 3. CDR3 nucleotide sequence: TGTGCCAGCAGCTTGCAACAGGGGGACACTGAAGCTTTCTTT. This codes for CASSLQQGDTEAFF.

The chain joins TRBV10-1 to TRBJ2-7, with 7 bases matching TRBD2. The trim removed 0 bases at V and 5 bases at J, leaving 4 bases unmatched. Germline CDR1 is WNHNN and CDR2 is SYGVQD (reference sequence). The CDR3 contains 14 residues. The CDR3 DNA follows: TGCGCCAGCAGTGAGTCGAATCGGGGGGACGAGCAGTACTTC. This encodes CASSESNRGDEQYF.

This clonotype was recorded many times. The genes are TRBV20-1 and TRBJ2-7, with 8 bases aligning to TRBD1. With 5 bases clipped from V and 3 bases from J, the junction kept 15 bases outside the gene matches. CDR1 and CDR2 from the germline V gene are DFQATT and SNEGSKA (reference sequence). The CDR3 contains 16 residues. Written as DNA, the CDR3 is TGCAGTGCTTGTCGGGAATCAGGGGGCCCTCTCTACGAGCAGTACTTC. Amino acids: CSACRESGGPLYEQYF.

This clonotype occurred a few times. J is TRBJ2-7 and V is TRBV20-1, with 10 bases identical to TRBD2. This CDR3 is built from 17 residues. V shed 5 bases and J 3 bases; nucleotides not matched to a gene: 16. CDR1 DFQATT and CDR2 SNEGSKA come from the germline V gene (reference sequence). The CDR3 DNA follows: TGCAGTGCTCCTACAGCGGGAGGGTTTGGGGCGATCTACGAGCAGTACTTC. This encodes CSAPTAGGFGAIYEQYF.

This clonotype has just a few counts. V usage is TRBV7-2 and J usage is TRBJ1-6; maybe TRBD1 (6 bases). Germline V lookup: CDR1 SGHTA, CDR2 FQGNSA. The CDR3 contains 14 residues. Between the trimmed V and J ends, which lost 6 bases and 6 bases, there was a span of 12 bases. CDR3 loop: CASSWGGPNSPLHF. Written as DNA, the CDR3 is TGTGCCAGCAGTTGGGGGGGCCCTAATTCACCCCTCCACTTT. Drawing the rest from reference TRBV7-2 and TRBJ1-6, the complete variable domain is GAGVSQSPSNKVTEKGKDVELRCDPISGHTALYWYRQSLGQGLEFLIYFQGNSAPDKSGLPSDRFSAERTGGSVSTLTIQRTQQEDSAVYLCASSWGGPNSPLHFGNGTRLTVT.

This clonotype was counted many times. CDR3 coding DNA: TGTGCCAGCAGCCCCGGTGCGGTTCAAGAGACCCAGTACTTC. This gives the protein CASSPGAVQETQYF. The chain is built from TRBV5-5 and TRBJ2-5; D gene uncertain. Trimming left V 4 bases short and J 2 bases short, with 12 bases between. CDR1 is SGHKS, CDR2 YYEKEE, per germline (reference sequence). The CDR3 is 14 amino acids. The full variable domain, in which reference TRBV5-5 and TRBJ2-5 provide the parts outside the CDR3, is DAGVTQSPTHLIKTRGQQVTLRCSPISGHKSVSWYQQVLGQGPQFIFQYYEKEERGRGNFPDRFSARQFPNYSSELNVNALLLGDSALYLCASSPGAVQETQYFGPGTRLLVL.

This clonotype was observed many times. The V gene is TRBV7-3, the J gene TRBJ2-5; 7 positions match TRBD1. The CDR3 is 13 residues long. J was trimmed by 4 bases and V by 3 bases; bases with no gene match: 2. Germline V gene lookup returns CDR1 SGHTA and CDR2 FQGTGA. The CDR3: CASSLGTVETQYF. CDR3 nucleotides: TGTGCCAGCAGCTTGGGGACAGTAGAGACCCAGTACTTC.

The chain carries TRBV13 and TRBJ2-7, with 8 bases identical to TRBD1. Germline-derived CDR1 and CDR2 are PRHDT and FYEKMQ (reference sequence). The CDR3 is 15 residues long. V shed 5 bases and J 1 base; nucleotides not matched to a gene: 7. CDR3 bases: TGTGCCAGCAGCCACGGGACAGGTTTTTCCTACGAGCAGTACTTC. Protein product: CASSHGTGFSYEQYF.

This clonotype was detected a few times. The chain recombines TRBV20-1 with TRBJ1-6, with 10 bases identical to TRBD1. V was pared by 0 bases and J by 7 bases, with 6 bases of the junction left unmatched. This CDR3 is built from 16 residues. Per the germline V gene, CDR1 is DFQATT and CDR2 is SNEGSKA (reference sequence). The CDR3 sequence: CSARDFDRGRNSPLHF. CDR3 DNA sequence: TGCAGTGCTAGAGATTTCGACAGGGGGCGGAATTCACCCCTCCACTTT.

This clonotype appeared a few times. The chain joins TRBV18 to TRBJ1-6; tentative D call: TRBD1 (6 bases). From germline, CDR1 is KGHSH and CDR2 LQKENI. This CDR3 spans 14 amino acids. Deletions cut 4 bases from V and 8 bases from J, with 12 bases between. CDR3 residues: CASSRSGADSPLHF. The CDR3 DNA is TGTGCCAGCTCACGGTCGGGGGCTGATTCACCCCTCCACTTT.

This clonotype was detected a few times. V and J are TRBV4-1 and TRBJ1-6; D is undetermined. The germline V gene encodes CDR1 MGHRA and CDR2 YSYEKL. V shed 0 bases and J shed 8 bases, with 20 bases lying between them. This CDR3 has 18 residues. CDR3 amino acids: CASSQEEVRGFHDSPLHF. The DNA for the CDR3 is TGCGCCAGCAGCCAAGAGGAGGTGCGGGGATTCCATGATTCACCCCTCCACTTT.

The chain has TRBV12-5 and TRBJ2-4; tentatively, D is TRBD2 (6 bases). CDR1 and CDR2 (germline): LGHNT, FRNRAP. The CDR3 is 17 amino acids. The germline V and J ends were trimmed by 2 bases and 0 bases, with 14 bases remaining between them. This chain's CDR3 is CASGLKGTLLAKNIQYF. CDR3 in DNA: TGTGCTAGTGGTTTGAAAGGGACTCTTCTAGCCAAAAACATTCAGTACTTC.

This clonotype has a handful of counts. The rearrangement uses TRBV4-1 and TRBJ1-5; tentatively, D is TRBD1 (6 bases). This CDR3 comprises 14 residues. Per germline, CDR1 MGHRA and CDR2 YSYEKL. Between the trimmed V and J ends, which lost 0 bases and 7 bases, there was a span of 10 bases. The CDR3 nucleotides are TGCGCCAGCAGCCAAGATAACAGGGAACAGCCCCAGCATTTT. This translates into CASSQDNREQPQHF.

V is TRBV7-2 and J is TRBJ2-1, with TRBD2 identical over 8 bases. The CDR3 loop spans 16 amino acids. Germline assignment: CDR1 SGHTA and CDR2 FQGNSA. Trimming at V came to 5 bases and at J to 5 bases, leaving 11 bases not matched to a gene. Here the CDR3 DNA reads TGTGCCAGCAGCCCCAGGGCCAGCGGGGGTCACAATGAGCAGTTCTTC. Its translation is CASSPRASGGHNEQFF.